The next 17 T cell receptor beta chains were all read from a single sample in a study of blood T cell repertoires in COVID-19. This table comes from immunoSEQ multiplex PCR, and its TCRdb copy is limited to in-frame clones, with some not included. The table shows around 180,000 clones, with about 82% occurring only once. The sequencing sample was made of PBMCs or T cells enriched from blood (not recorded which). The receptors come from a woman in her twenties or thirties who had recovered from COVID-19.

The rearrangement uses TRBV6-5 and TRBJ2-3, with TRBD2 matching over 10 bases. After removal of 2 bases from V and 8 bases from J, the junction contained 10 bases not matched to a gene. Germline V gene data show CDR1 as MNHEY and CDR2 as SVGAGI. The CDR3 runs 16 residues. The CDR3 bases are TGTGCCAGCAGTTACAGTGAAGCGGGAGGGACATTTACGCAGTATTTT. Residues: CASSYSEAGGTFTQYF.

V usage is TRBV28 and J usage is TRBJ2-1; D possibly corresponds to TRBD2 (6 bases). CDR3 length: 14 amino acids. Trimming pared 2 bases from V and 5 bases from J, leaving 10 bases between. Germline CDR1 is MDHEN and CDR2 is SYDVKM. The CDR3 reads CASSLRGTDNEQFF. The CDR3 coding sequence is TGTGCCAGCAGTTTACGGGGGACCGACAATGAGCAGTTCTTC.

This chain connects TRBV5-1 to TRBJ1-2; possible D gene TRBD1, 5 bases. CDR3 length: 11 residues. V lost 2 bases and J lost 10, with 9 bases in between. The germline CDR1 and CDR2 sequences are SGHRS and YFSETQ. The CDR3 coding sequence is TGCGCCAGCAGCTTCGACAGATTCTACACCTTC. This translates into CASSFDRFYTF.

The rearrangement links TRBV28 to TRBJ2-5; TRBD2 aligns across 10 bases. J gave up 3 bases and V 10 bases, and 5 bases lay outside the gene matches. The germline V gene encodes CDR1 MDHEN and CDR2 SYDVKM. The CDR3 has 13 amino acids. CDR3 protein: CATDGTSEETQYF. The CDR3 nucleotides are TGTGCCACCGACGGGACTAGCGAAGAGACCCAGTACTTC.

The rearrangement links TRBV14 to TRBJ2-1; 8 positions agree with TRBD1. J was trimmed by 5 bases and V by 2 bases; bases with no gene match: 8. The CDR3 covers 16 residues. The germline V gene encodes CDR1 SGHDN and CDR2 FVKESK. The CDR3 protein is CASSQSRQGRNNEQFF. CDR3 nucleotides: TGTGCCAGCAGCCAATCCCGACAGGGGAGAAACAATGAGCAGTTCTTC.

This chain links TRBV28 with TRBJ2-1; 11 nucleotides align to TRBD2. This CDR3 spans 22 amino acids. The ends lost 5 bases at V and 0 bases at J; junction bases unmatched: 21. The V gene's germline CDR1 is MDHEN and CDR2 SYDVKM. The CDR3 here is CASSTTSFTGTSGQSSYNEQFF. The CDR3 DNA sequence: TGTGCCAGCAGTACCACCTCTTTTACCGGGACTAGCGGCCAGAGCTCCTACAATGAGCAGTTCTTC.

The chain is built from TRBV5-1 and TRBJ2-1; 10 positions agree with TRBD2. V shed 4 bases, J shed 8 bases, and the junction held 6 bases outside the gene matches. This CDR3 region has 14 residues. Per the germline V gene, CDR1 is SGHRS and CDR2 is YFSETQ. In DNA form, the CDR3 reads TGCGCCAGCAGCCTAGCGGGAGTCGGCGATGAGCAGTTCTTC. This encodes CASSLAGVGDEQFF.

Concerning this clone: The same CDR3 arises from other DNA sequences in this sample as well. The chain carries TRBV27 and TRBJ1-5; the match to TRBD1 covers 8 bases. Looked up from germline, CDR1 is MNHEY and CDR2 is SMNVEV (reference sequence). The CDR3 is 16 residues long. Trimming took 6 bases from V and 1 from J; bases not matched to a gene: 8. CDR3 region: CASSTRTGKSNQPQHF. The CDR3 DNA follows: TGTGCCAGCAGCACTCGGACAGGGAAAAGCAATCAGCCCCAGCATTTT.

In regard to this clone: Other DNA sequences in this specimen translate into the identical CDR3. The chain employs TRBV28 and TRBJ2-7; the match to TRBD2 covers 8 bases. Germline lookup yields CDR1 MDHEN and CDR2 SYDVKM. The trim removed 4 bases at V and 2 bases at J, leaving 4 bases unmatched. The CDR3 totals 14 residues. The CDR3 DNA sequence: TGTGCCAGCAGTTCCTCGGGGGGGGCCTACGAGCAGTACTTC. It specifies CASSSSGGAYEQYF. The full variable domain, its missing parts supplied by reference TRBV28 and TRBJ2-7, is DVKVTQSSRYLVKRTGEKVFLECVQDMDHENMFWYRQDPGLGLRLIYFSYDVKMKEKGDIPEGYSVSREKKERFSLILESASTNQTSMYLCASSSSGGAYEQYFGPGTRLTVT.

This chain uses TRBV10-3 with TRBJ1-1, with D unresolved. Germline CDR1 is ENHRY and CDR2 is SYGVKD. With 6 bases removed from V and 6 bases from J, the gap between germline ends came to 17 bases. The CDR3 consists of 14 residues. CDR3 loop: CAISPEATGSEAFF. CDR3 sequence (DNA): TGTGCCATCAGCCCCGAGGCGACGGGATCTGAAGCTTTCTTT.

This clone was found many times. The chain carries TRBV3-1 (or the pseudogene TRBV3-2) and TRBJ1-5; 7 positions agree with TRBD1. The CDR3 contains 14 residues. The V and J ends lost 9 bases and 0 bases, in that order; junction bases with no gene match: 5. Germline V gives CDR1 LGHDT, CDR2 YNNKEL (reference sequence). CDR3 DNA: TGTGCCAGTTCAACAGGGGATAGCAATCAGCCCCAGCATTTT. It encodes CASSTGDSNQPQHF.

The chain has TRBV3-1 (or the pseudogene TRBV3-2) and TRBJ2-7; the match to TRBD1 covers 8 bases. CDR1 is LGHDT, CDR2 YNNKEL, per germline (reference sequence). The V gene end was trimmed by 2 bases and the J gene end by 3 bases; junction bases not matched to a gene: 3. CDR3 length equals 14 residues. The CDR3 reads CASSQQGAGYEQYF. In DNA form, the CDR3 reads TGTGCCAGCAGCCAACAGGGGGCCGGCTACGAGCAGTACTTC.

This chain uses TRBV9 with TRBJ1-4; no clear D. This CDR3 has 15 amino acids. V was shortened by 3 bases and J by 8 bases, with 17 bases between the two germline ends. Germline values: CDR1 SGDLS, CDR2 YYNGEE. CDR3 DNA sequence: TGTGCCAGCAGCGCCCGGATGGGAGAGGGCGAAAAACTGTTTTTT. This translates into CASSARMGEGEKLFF.

The CDR3, as DNA: TGTGCCTGGATTGGCGGGAGCTCCTACAATGAGCAGTTCTTC. This encodes CAWIGGSSYNEQFF. This rearrangement joins TRBV30 to TRBJ2-1; 7 bases are shared with TRBD2. From germline, CDR1 is GTSNPN and CDR2 SVGIG (reference sequence). J gave up 0 bases and V 4 bases, and 3 bases lay outside the gene matches. The CDR3 is 14 amino acids.

CDR3 residues: CASSHRTSGSEVDTQYF. In nucleotides, the CDR3 is TGTGCCAGCAGCCACCGGACTAGCGGGAGTGAGGTAGATACGCAGTATTTT. The J gene is TRBJ2-3, the V gene TRBV7-2; TRBD2 agrees at 13 bases. The V segment lost 5 bases and the J segment 5 bases; nucleotides outside the gene matches: 10. Germline CDR1 reads SGHTA; CDR2 reads FQGNSA. This CDR3 region has 17 residues.

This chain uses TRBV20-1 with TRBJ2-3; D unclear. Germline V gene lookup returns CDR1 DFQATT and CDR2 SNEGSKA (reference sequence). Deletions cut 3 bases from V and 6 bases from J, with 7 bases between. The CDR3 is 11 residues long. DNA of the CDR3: TGCAGTGCTAGTGCGCAGGATACGCAGTATTTT. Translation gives CSASAQDTQYF.

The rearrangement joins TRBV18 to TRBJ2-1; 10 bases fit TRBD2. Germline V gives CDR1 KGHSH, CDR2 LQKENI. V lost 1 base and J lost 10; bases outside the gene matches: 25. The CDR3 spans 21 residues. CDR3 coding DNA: TGTGCCAGCTCACCACGGCAGGGCAACCCGGCAAGGGCTAGCGGGAGTTGGGAGCAGTTCTTC. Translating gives CASSPRQGNPARASGSWEQFF.